The clone carrying this T cell receptor beta chain has a count of ten or more. The sample originates from a study of identical twins. With 5 bases clipped from V and 1 base from J, the junction kept 10 bases outside the gene matches. In germline, CDR1 is DFQATT, CDR2 SNEGSKA (reference sequence). The CDR3 consists of 15 residues. From the 5' RACE reads, TCRdb called clonotypes with MiXCR, one entry per CDR3 protein. The table lists hundreds of thousands of distinct CDR3 sequences, less than 8% of them singletons. The same data also went into a second study, on yellow fever vaccine responses in identical twins.

The sequence was obtained from a woman between 18 and 29 years old in good health. Sequenced input: memory (CD45RO+) T cells sorted from blood. This sequence joins TRBV20-1 and TRBJ2-7; 8 bases are a match to TRBD2. CDR3: CSAQVSGLGSYEQYF. CDR3 DNA: TGCAGTGCTCAAGTGTCGGGACTAGGATCCTACGAGCAGTACTTC.